A selection of T cell receptor beta chains follows, all from one sample in a study of T cell repertoires in cytomegalovirus infection. Their target antigens are unknown. Each CDR3 protein is one row after TCRdb ran MiXCR on the reads. The profile covers 110,000 to 150,000 distinct CDR3 sequences, with roughly 32% appearing a single time and 52% taken by the ten largest. The source material was CD8+ T cells from cultured PBMCs, sampled from culture after CMV antigen stimulation. These receptors were obtained from a human donor in good health (CMV status not recorded). Some clones in this sample may be carry-over from other donors' samples. The CDR3 runs from the conserved cysteine through the conserved F or W. Fields, in order: V gene, J gene, clone size, CDR3 protein. The listing skips clone size in some rows; elsewhere it reads once, few, many or a size class.

TRBV6-1	TRBJ2-3	.	CASSEVAMLADTQYF
TRBV24-1	TRBJ2-5	.	CAAGQRGQETQYF
TRBV11-1	TRBJ2-1	many	CASSLWGGTSGARAYNEQFF
TRBV28	TRBJ2-5	.	CASSTMYGTGSETQYF
TRBV4-1	TRBJ1-6	.	CASSREGQPYNSPLHF
TRBV5-6	TRBJ2-2	.	CASSWGVAGELFF
TRBV12-3/TRBV12-4	TRBJ2-1	.	CASSPWGGLDNEQFF
TRBV24-1	TRBJ2-2	.	CATSDSPTTGELFF
TRBV12-3/TRBV12-4	TRBJ2-1	once	CASSPESRPDRGHEQFF
TRBV7-2	TRBJ2-7	many	CASSLAPGQGFYEQYF
TRBV7-7	TRBJ2-1	.	CASSPSLAGANNEQFF
TRBV2	TRBJ1-2	.	CASTLIVTF
TRBV6-6	TRBJ2-1	few	CATLPGTPVYNEQFF
TRBV25-1	TRBJ1-1	few	CASRGGGMNTEAFF
TRBV12-3/TRBV12-4	TRBJ1-2	many	CASSLMVTNYGYTF
TRBV28	TRBJ2-3	few	CASSLSGTDTQYF
TRBV20-1	TRBJ2-7	.	CSASATNSYEQYF
TRBV7-8	TRBJ1-1	.	CASMGGSDTEAFF
TRBV12-3/TRBV12-4	TRBJ1-1	.	CASSPRTDRAFF
TRBV6-6	TRBJ1-5	.	CASSYGNNQPQHF
TRBV7-7	TRBJ1-4	few	CASYSGKPGEKLFF
TRBV12-3/TRBV12-4	TRBJ1-5	.	CASMAGGLQPQHF
TRBV19	TRBJ1-1	many	CASSMTESRHTEAFF
TRBV14	TRBJ2-1	few	CASSKPRTGEQFF
TRBV20-1	TRBJ1-1	.	CSAWEGSGHVWAFF
TRBV7-2	TRBJ2-1	.	CASTSSDRLYNEQFF
TRBV10-3	TRBJ2-7	.	CAISEGVTYEQYF
TRBV12-3/TRBV12-4	TRBJ1-3	many	CASSFSPGATGNTIYF
TRBV4-1	TRBJ2-3	few	CASSPTPWGANTDTQYF
TRBV27	TRBJ1-3	few	CASSLTGSGNTIYF
TRBV5-6	TRBJ1-1	.	CASSATGTADIMNTEAFF
TRBV11-3	TRBJ2-5	.	CASSLVPELGREETQYF
TRBV6-2/TRBV6-3	TRBJ2-5	.	CASSYTGSETQYF
TRBV27	TRBJ2-7	.	CASSPRQVAYEQYF
TRBV29-1	TRBJ2-1	.	CAMPGLGAGDEQFF
TRBV19	TRBJ1-1	.	CASSLPGATTEAFF
TRBV7-6	TRBJ1-1	few	CASSFLGEMNTEAFF
TRBV28	TRBJ2-3	.	CASSAGTGGTDTQYF
TRBV7-6	TRBJ2-5	.	CASSLADRATQYF
TRBV20-1	TRBJ1-1	many	CSARGTGGLGAAFF
TRBV10-3	TRBJ2-4	.	CATLIFPKTDRSKNIQYF
TRBV7-9	TRBJ1-3	.	CASSPRARGQVHSGNTIYF
TRBV6-5	TRBJ1-1	many	CASSYSLGQVDTEAFF
TRBV27	TRBJ2-5	.	CASSLAPGLAYETQYF
TRBV6-6	TRBJ1-1	once	CASSFGATEAFF
TRBV4-2	TRBJ2-2	.	CASSQEASGGTGELFF
TRBV7-6	TRBJ2-2	few	CASSADGGELFF
TRBV19	TRBJ1-1	.	CAGTDGGQPNTEAFF
TRBV12-5	TRBJ1-5	.	CASADGNQPQHF
TRBV19	TRBJ2-7	.	CASRTGDPPYEQYF
TRBV10-3	TRBJ2-7	.	CAISRDSSGYEQYF
TRBV6-1	TRBJ2-2	few	CASSPRDAANTGELFF
TRBV13	TRBJ1-2	.	CASSLAGVDYTF
TRBV27	TRBJ2-1	.	CASSLDQGRDNEQFF
TRBV7-8	TRBJ2-7	.	CASSDGNEQYF
TRBV7-2	TRBJ2-5	many	CASSPYVRSWETQYF
TRBV18	TRBJ2-6	.	CASSASRLPVESGANVLTF